The 13 T cell receptor beta chains below were found in one sample sequenced in a study of shared clonotypes between healthy human individuals. Assay: immunoSEQ multiplex PCR; the TCRdb copy retains only in-frame clones and omits some. Of around 370,000 clones in the sample, 96% are singletons; the top ten hold 0.32%. Sequenced sample: memory CD8+ T cells sorted from blood. Subset here: CD45RO+ cells pooled with CCR7-negative TemRA cells. Receptors originate from a man younger than 40 in good health.

The J gene is TRBJ2-2, the V gene TRBV28; 12 positions agree with TRBD2. The CDR3 totals 14 residues. The germline gives CDR1 MDHEN, CDR2 SYDVKM. CDR3 bases: TGTGCTACGGGACTAGCGGGGAACACCGGGGAGCTGTTTTTT. Translation: CATGLAGNTGELFF.

The chain recombines TRBV11-3 with TRBJ2-1; 8 bases are a match to TRBD2. Per germline, CDR1 SGHNT and CDR2 YENEEA. This CDR3 region has 13 residues. Trimming removed 5 bases from V and 8 bases from J; junction bases left unmatched: 5. Here the CDR3 reads CASSPSGGYEQFF. For the CDR3, the DNA is TGTGCCAGCAGCCCGAGCGGGGGCTATGAGCAGTTCTTC. Full variable domain (remainder filled in from reference TRBV11-3 and TRBJ2-1): EAGVVQSPRYKIIEKKQPVAFWCNPISGHNTLYWYLQNLGQGPELLIRYENEEAVDDSQLPKDRFSAERLKGVDSTLKIQPAELGDSAVYLCASSPSGGYEQFFGPGTRLTVL.

This rearrangement joins TRBV2 to TRBJ2-4; either TRBD1 or TRBD2 may fit D (5 bases each). The CDR3 covers 17 residues. Germline-derived CDR1 and CDR2 are SNHLY and FYNNEI. The V end was cut by 2 bases, the J end by 1 base, with 15 bases between. The CDR3 reads CASSELESWGAKNIQYF. The CDR3 region has the DNA TGTGCCAGCAGTGAACTCGAATCGTGGGGGGCCAAAAACATTCAGTACTTC.

A remark on this clone: This same CDR3 is encoded by further DNA sequences in the sample. The V call is TRBV5-1, the J call TRBJ1-1; 9 bases fit TRBD1. J was trimmed by 5 bases and V by 0 bases; bases with no gene match: 2. The CDR3 totals 14 residues. Germline V gives CDR1 SGHRS, CDR2 YFSETQ. Here the CDR3 reads CASSLVDRGTEAFF. The CDR3 region has the DNA TGCGCCAGCAGCTTGGTCGACAGGGGGACTGAAGCTTTCTTT.

CDR3 residues: CASREDRGGNQPQHF. CDR3 sequence (DNA): TGTGCCAGCAGAGAGGACAGGGGCGGCAATCAGCCCCAGCATTTT. The chain recombines TRBV2 with TRBJ1-5; 9 positions agree with TRBD1. Germline trimming cut 6 bases from V and 2 bases from J; bases unmatched to any gene: 5. Germline-derived CDR1 and CDR2 are SNHLY and FYNNEI. The length of the CDR3 is 15 residues.

The CDR3 DNA is TGTGCCAGCAGTCCGCCAAGCGGAAACACCGGGGAGCTGTTTTTT. It yields the protein CASSPPSGNTGELFF. The chain recombines TRBV28 with TRBJ2-2, with D maybe TRBD2 (5 bases). The V end was cut by 5 bases, the J end by 2 bases, with 12 bases between. The germline V gene has CDR1 MDHEN and CDR2 SYDVKM. The CDR3 is 15 residues long.

CDR3: CASSGSGRVYNEQFF. CDR3 nucleotide sequence: TGTGCCAGCAGCGGAAGCGGGAGGGTTTACAATGAGCAGTTCTTC. The V gene is TRBV6-5, the J gene TRBJ2-1; 10 positions agree with TRBD2. Germline CDR1 reads MNHEY; CDR2 reads SVGAGI. The junction had 6 bases not matched to a gene; V was cut back by 6 bases and J by 4 bases. The CDR3 has 15 residues.

The chain recombines TRBV2 with TRBJ2-1; TRBD2 agrees at 11 bases. The CDR3 extends over 13 amino acids. Germline V gives CDR1 SNHLY, CDR2 FYNNEI. Trimming removed 10 bases from V and 10 bases from J; junction bases left unmatched: 9. The CDR3 DNA reads as TGTGCCACCGTAGCGGGAGGGTCGGTCGAGCAGTTCTTC. Protein sequence: CATVAGGSVEQFF.

This rearrangement joins TRBV28 to TRBJ1-2, with D perhaps matching TRBD1 (5 bases). V gave up 4 bases and J gave up 5 bases, with 14 bases separating them. Looked up from germline, CDR1 is MDHEN and CDR2 is SYDVKM. The CDR3 consists of 14 residues. The CDR3 reads CASSSSGTWYGYTF. The CDR3 nucleotides read TGTGCCAGCAGTTCCTCAGGGACCTGGTATGGCTACACCTTC.

The V and J genes are TRBV7-2 and TRBJ1-5; TRBD1 matches at 9 bases. The junction had 10 bases not matched to a gene; V was cut back by 5 bases and J by 2 bases. Germline V gene sequence: CDR1 SGHTA, CDR2 FQGNSA. This CDR3 region has 17 residues. The CDR3 sequence is CASSPAATGGRNQPQHF. The CDR3 DNA sequence: TGTGCCAGCAGCCCCGCCGCGACAGGGGGTCGCAATCAGCCCCAGCATTTT. Full variable domain (rest looked up from reference TRBV7-2 and TRBJ1-5): GAGVSQSPSNKVTEKGKDVELRCDPISGHTALYWYRQSLGQGLEFLIYFQGNSAPDKSGLPSDRFSAERTGGSVSTLTIQRTQQEDSAVYLCASSPAATGGRNQPQHFGDGTRLSIL.

The chain links TRBV13 to TRBJ1-1; D is undetermined. Per germline, CDR1 PRHDT and CDR2 FYEKMQ (reference sequence). V shed 1 base and J shed 0 bases, with 12 bases lying between them. This CDR3 is built from 16 residues. Here the CDR3 reads CASSLVAAGMNTEAFF. CDR3 sequence (DNA): TGTGCCAGCAGCTTAGTGGCGGCGGGGATGAACACTGAAGCTTTCTTT.

This clone was seen once. The J gene is TRBJ2-6, the V gene TRBV9, with a possible D match to TRBD1 (6 bases). Looked up from germline, CDR1 is SGDLS and CDR2 is YYNGEE. CDR3 length: 21 residues. V was pared by 4 bases and J by 0 bases, with 26 bases between. The CDR3 nucleotides are TGTGCCAGCAGCCCCCTTGGAGGTAGTAGGGGGAGAGGCTCTGGGGCCAACGTCCTGACTTTC. Amino acid sequence: CASSPLGGSRGRGSGANVLTF.

This clone is a singleton in its sample. V usage is TRBV2 and J usage is TRBJ2-7; D is unclear. CDR1 is SNHLY and CDR2 is FYNNEI in the germline V gene. This CDR3 region has 16 residues. The V end was cut by 5 bases, the J end by 2 bases, with 19 bases between. Here the CDR3 DNA reads TGTGCCAGCAGTCTGTTTGGGCAGCTTGGCGCCTACGAGCAGTACTTC. Amino acids: CASSLFGQLGAYEQYF.